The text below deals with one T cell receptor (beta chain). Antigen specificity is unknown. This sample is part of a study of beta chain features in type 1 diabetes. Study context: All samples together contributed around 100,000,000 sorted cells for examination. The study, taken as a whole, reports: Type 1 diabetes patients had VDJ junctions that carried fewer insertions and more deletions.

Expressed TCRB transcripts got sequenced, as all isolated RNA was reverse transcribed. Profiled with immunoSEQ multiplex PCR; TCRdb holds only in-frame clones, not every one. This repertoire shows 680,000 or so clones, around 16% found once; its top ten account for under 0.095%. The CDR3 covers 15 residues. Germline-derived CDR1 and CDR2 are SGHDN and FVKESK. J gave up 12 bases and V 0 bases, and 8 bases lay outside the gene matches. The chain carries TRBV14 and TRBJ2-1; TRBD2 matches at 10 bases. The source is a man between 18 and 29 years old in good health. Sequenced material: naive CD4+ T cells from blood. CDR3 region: CASSQDPAGGSGQFF. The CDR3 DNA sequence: TGTGCCAGCAGCCAAGATCCAGCGGGAGGGTCTGGGCAGTTCTTC.